The 27 T cell receptor beta chains in this list originate from one sample, sequenced in a study of breast tumors, draining lymph nodes, adjacent tissues. TCRdb itself ran the multiplex PCR reads through MiXCR, one entry per CDR3 protein. The sample records about 15,000 distinct CDR3 sequences, about 45% being singletons. The sequenced sample was tumor-adjacent breast tissue. These receptors originate from a female donor with breast cancer. Some clones in this sample may be carry-over from other donors' samples.

This clonotype was seen at least ten times. J is TRBJ1-4 and V is TRBV7-6; D may be TRBD1 (6 bases). This CDR3 is built from 15 residues. Germline V lookup: CDR1 SGHVS, CDR2 FNYEAQ. Trimming took off 5 bases at V and 4 bases at J, with 14 bases between the two ends. The CDR3 region has the DNA TGTGCCAGCAGCCAACAGGGACAAGATAATGAAAAACTGTTTTTT. Protein: CASSQQGQDNEKLFF.

This clonotype has ten or more counts. This chain connects TRBV11-3 to TRBJ2-1; D not certain. Germline-derived CDR1 and CDR2 are SGHNT and YENEEA. The CDR3 spans 12 residues. Trimming removed 0 bases at V and 6 bases at J, with 3 bases between. DNA for the CDR3: TGTGCCAGCAGCTTAGATACCAATGAGCAGTTCTTC. The encoded protein is CASSLDTNEQFF.

The chain has TRBV3-1 and TRBJ1-2; D may be TRBD1 (6 bases). CDR1 is LGHDT and CDR2 is YNNKEL in the germline V gene (reference sequence). This CDR3 has 14 residues. V gave up 5 bases and J gave up 2 bases, with 12 bases separating them. The CDR3 DNA follows: TGTGCCAGCAGCGGACCGGGGGCCAACTATGGCTACACCTTC. It specifies CASSGPGANYGYTF.

This clonotype was seen many times. A much larger clone lies one base from this, so it may be a read error. V is TRBV11-3 and J is TRBJ2-3; D may be TRBD2 (7 bases). V was cut by 0 bases and J by 4 bases, with 11 bases left in between. CDR1 is SGHNT and CDR2 is YENEEA in the germline V gene. The CDR3 is made up of 15 amino acids. The CDR3 protein is CASSLEGGAPDTQYF. The CDR3, as DNA: TGTGCCAGCAGCTTAGAGGGGGGGGCCCCAGATACGCAGTATTTT. The whole variable domain, remainder taken from reference TRBV11-3 and TRBJ2-3, is EAGVVQSPRYKIIEKKQPVAFWCNPISGHNTLYWYLQNLGQGPELLIRYENEEAVDDSQLPKDRFSAERLKGVDSTLKIQPAELGDSAVYLCASSLEGGAPDTQYFGPGTRLTVL.

This clonotype ranks as medium-sized. The chain links TRBV7-9 to TRBJ2-5; 14 bases match TRBD2. The CDR3 totals 15 residues. V shed 5 bases and J 5 bases; nucleotides not matched to a gene: 4. Looked up from germline, CDR1 is SEHNR and CDR2 is FQNEAQ (reference sequence). This CDR3 reads CASSPGLAGAETQYF. CDR3 nucleotides: TGTGCCAGCAGCCCGGGACTAGCGGGAGCGGAGACCCAGTACTTC.

The chain joins TRBV7-9 to TRBJ2-7; 15 bases are shared with TRBD2. CDR3 length: 15 amino acids. CDR1 is SEHNR, CDR2 FQNEAQ, per germline (reference sequence). V shed 4 bases, J shed 5 bases, and the junction held 3 bases outside the gene matches. The CDR3 loop is CASSWGLAGGNEQYF. The CDR3 nucleotides are TGTGCCAGCAGCTGGGGACTAGCGGGAGGTAACGAGCAGTACTTC.

This rearrangement joins TRBV7-9 to TRBJ2-7, with D maybe TRBD1 (5 bases). V lost 1 base and J 3 bases, leaving 13 bases between the germline ends. This CDR3 spans 15 amino acids. CDR1 is SEHNR and CDR2 is FQNEAQ in the germline V gene (reference sequence). The CDR3 region has the DNA TGTGCCAGCAGCTTAGAGGGGTACGGCCTCTACGAGCAGTACTTC. Amino acid sequence: CASSLEGYGLYEQYF. Filled out from reference TRBV7-9 and TRBJ2-7, the complete variable domain reads DTGVSQNPRHKITKRGQNVTFRCDPISEHNRLYWYRQTLGQGPEFLTYFQNEAQLEKSRLLSDRFSAERPKGSFSTLEIQRTEQGDSAMYLCASSLEGYGLYEQYFGPGTRLTVT.

This clonotype has at least ten counts. The rearrangement uses TRBV6-2 or TRBV6-3 and TRBJ2-5; a weak D match, TRBD1 (6 bases). CDR3 length: 12 amino acids. Trimming left V 6 bases short and J 8 bases short, with 13 bases between. In germline, CDR1 is MNHEY, CDR2 SVGEGT. DNA of the CDR3: TGTGCCAGCAGATTTACAGGGAAAACCCAGTACTTC. This encodes CASRFTGKTQYF.

This clonotype occurred many times. The V and J genes are TRBV9 and TRBJ2-1, with TRBD2 as a possible D gene (7 bases). This CDR3 has 15 amino acids. Germline loops: CDR1 SGDLS, CDR2 YYNGEE. V gave up 4 bases and J gave up 9 bases, with 20 bases separating them. The CDR3 loop reads CASSPRGVGGGEQFF. CDR3 DNA sequence: TGTGCCAGCAGCCCAAGAGGGGTAGGGGGGGGTGAGCAGTTCTTC.

This chain links TRBV20-1 with TRBJ2-1; D could derive from TRBD1 or TRBD2 (6 bases each). V was clipped by 2 bases and J by 6 bases, with 11 bases between them. Germline V CDR1 and CDR2: DFQATT, SNEGSKA (reference sequence). This CDR3 is 13 amino acids long. CDR3 nucleotide sequence: TGCAGTGCTAGACTAGGGGGGTTCAATGAGCAGTTCTTC. It is translated as CSARLGGFNEQFF.

The rearrangement uses TRBV2 and TRBJ2-7; 8 bases are a match to TRBD2. After removal of 6 bases from V and 5 bases from J, the junction contained 6 bases not matched to a gene. This CDR3 comprises 13 residues. Per the germline V gene, CDR1 is SNHLY and CDR2 is FYNNEI. CDR3 in DNA: TGTGCCAGCAGAGCATTAGCGGGGAACGAGCAGTACTTC. Translating gives CASRALAGNEQYF. Looking up the rest from reference TRBV2 and TRBJ2-7 gives the full variable domain: EPEVTQTPSHQVTQMGQEVILRCVPISNHLYFYWYRQILGQKVEFLVSFYNNEISEKSEIFDDQFSVERPDGSNFTLKIRSTKLEDSAMYFCASRALAGNEQYFGPGTRLTVT.

V usage is TRBV7-6 and J usage is TRBJ1-6; TRBD1 is a possible D gene (6 bases). The CDR3 runs to 16 residues. Germline V gene sequence: CDR1 SGHVS, CDR2 FNYEAQ. Trimming took 1 base from V and 2 from J, leaving 9 bases between them. The CDR3 nucleotides read TGTGCCAGCAGCTTAGACAGGGACCCCTATAATTCACCCCTCCACTTT. Translated, it gives CASSLDRDPYNSPLHF.

Details on this clonotype: Because the CDR3's place on the DNA is in doubt, the DNA is left out and the CDR3 is given as listed by TCRdb. The rearrangement uses TRBV12-3 or TRBV12-4 and TRBJ2-5; the DNA was not compared with TRBD1, the D call given in the table. The CDR3 length equals 21 residues, ends included. CDR3 in amino acids: CASSRDRATEKLFFGSGTQYF.

Ten or more counts support this clonotype. This chain joins TRBV3-1 and TRBJ1-5, with 12 bases identical to TRBD1. The junction had 7 bases not matched to a gene; V was cut back by 3 bases and J by 7 bases. The CDR3 has 16 amino acids. CDR1 is LGHDT and CDR2 is YNNKEL in the germline V gene (reference sequence). The CDR3 sequence: CASSHGDRGLGQPQHF. DNA of the CDR3: TGTGCCAGCAGCCATGGGGACAGGGGGCTTGGACAGCCCCAGCATTTT.

In its sample, this clonotype was seen many times. This chain links TRBV11-1 with TRBJ2-1, with 9 nucleotides matching TRBD2. This CDR3 spans 17 amino acids. The germline V gene encodes CDR1 SGHAT and CDR2 FQDESV (reference sequence). Trimming took 5 bases from V and 5 from J; bases not matched to a gene: 13. The CDR3 nucleotides are TGTGCCAGCAGCCGAGTCCCCCCGGGACTAGCAGACAATGAGCAGTTCTTC. This encodes CASSRVPPGLADNEQFF. Full variable domain (missing parts from reference TRBV11-1 and TRBJ2-1): EAEVAQSPRYKITEKSQAVAFWCDPISGHATLYWYRQILGQGPELLVQFQDESVVDDSQLPKDRFSAERLKGVDSTLKIQPAELGDSAMYLCASSRVPPGLADNEQFFGPGTRLTVL.

CDR3 DNA sequence: TGCGCCAGCAGCCAACAGGGTGGAAACACCATATATTTT. As protein: CASSQQGGNTIYF. The chain links TRBV4-1 to TRBJ1-3, with D perhaps TRBD1 (5 bases). V lost 2 bases and J 3 bases, leaving 5 bases between the germline ends. This CDR3 comprises 13 residues. In germline, CDR1 is MGHRA, CDR2 YSYEKL.

This clonotype was observed at least ten times. The V gene is TRBV5-4, the J gene TRBJ1-1, with TRBD1 matching over 9 bases. V lost 3 bases and J lost 3; bases outside the gene matches: 0. Germline CDR1 SGHNT, CDR2 YYREEE (reference sequence). CDR3 length: 13 residues. The CDR3 nucleotides are TGTGCCAGCAGCTGGGACAGGGACACTGAAGCTTTCTTT. It encodes CASSWDRDTEAFF.

The rearrangement links TRBV6-4 to TRBJ2-7; TRBD1 agrees at 9 bases. Germline values: CDR1 MRHNA, CDR2 SNTAGT. There are 17 residues in the CDR3. Unmatched junction bases numbered 10, after V lost 4 bases and J lost 0 bases. CDR3 bases: TGTGCCAGCAGTGGACCGCCGGGGACAGGGCTCTCCTACGAGCAGTACTTC. This translates into CASSGPPGTGLSYEQYF.

The chain recombines TRBV20-1 with TRBJ1-2; 8 bases agree with TRBD1. The CDR3 covers 14 residues. Germline V gene data show CDR1 as DFQATT and CDR2 as SNEGSKA (reference sequence). Losses at the gene ends were 6 bases for V and 1 base for J; bases not matched to a gene: 7. Written as DNA, the CDR3 is TGCAGTGCACCCGACAGGGGAGGTAACTATGGCTACACCTTC. This sequence encodes CSAPDRGGNYGYTF.

The chain recombines TRBV30 with TRBJ1-5; no definite D call. Germline V lookup: CDR1 GTSNPN, CDR2 SVGIG (reference sequence). V shed 1 base and J shed 9 bases, with 10 bases lying between them. This CDR3 has 12 residues. The CDR3 region is CAWSAEGRPQHF. Here the CDR3 DNA reads TGTGCCTGGAGTGCCGAAGGGAGGCCCCAGCATTTT.

This clonotype was picked up a small number of times. J is TRBJ1-2 and V is TRBV20-1; the D is unclear. Trimming took off 4 bases at V and 10 bases at J, with 13 bases between the two ends. Germline lookup yields CDR1 DFQATT and CDR2 SNEGSKA (reference sequence). This CDR3 comprises 11 residues. The CDR3 coding sequence is TGCAGTGCTATGGACGGACGTGTCTACACCTTC. This sequence encodes CSAMDGRVYTF.

At least ten counts were recorded for this clonotype. The rearrangement links TRBV6-6 to TRBJ1-5, with D possibly being TRBD1 (6 bases). V shed 6 bases and J shed 4 bases, with 13 bases lying between them. This CDR3 comprises 14 residues. The germline V gene encodes CDR1 MNHNY and CDR2 SVGAGI (reference sequence). The CDR3 sequence: CASSPGTLNQPQHF. CDR3 DNA: TGTGCCAGCAGCCCCGGGACACTGAATCAGCCCCAGCATTTT.

Sample share makes this clonotype medium-sized. The rearrangement joins TRBV7-6 to TRBJ2-1; the match to TRBD2 covers 7 bases. Trimming took 4 bases from V and 6 from J; bases not matched to a gene: 6. The CDR3 loop spans 14 amino acids. Germline CDR1 is SGHVS and CDR2 is FNYEAQ. CDR3 in amino acids: CASSSRSGSNEQFF. CDR3 bases: TGTGCCAGCAGCTCACGTAGCGGGTCCAATGAGCAGTTCTTC.

With regard to this clonotype: The DNA is left out, because the CDR3 cannot be placed on it with certainty; the CDR3 is given as TCRdb lists it. The chain recombines TRBV4-1 with TRBJ2-7. Germline CDR1 and CDR2: MGHRA and YSYEKL. The CDR3 sequence runs 22 residues, both termini included. CDR3: CASTNQTSMYLCASSFHYEQYF.

This chain joins TRBV7-8 and TRBJ2-1; 7 bases line up with TRBD2. Germline V gene data show CDR1 as SGHVS and CDR2 as FQNEAQ. CDR3 length: 12 residues. V lost 6 bases and J lost 6; bases outside the gene matches: 2. The CDR3 nucleotides are TGTGCCAGCAGGCGGACTAGCAATGAGCAGTTCTTC. As protein: CASRRTSNEQFF.

V is TRBV20-1 and J is TRBJ1-4; possible D gene TRBD1, 5 bases. V was shortened by 5 bases and J by 7 bases, with 14 bases between the two germline ends. This CDR3 is 13 amino acids long. Germline loops: CDR1 DFQATT, CDR2 SNEGSKA (reference sequence). In nucleotides, the CDR3 is TGCAGTGCTCCTGAGGGGAGTGGTGAAAAACTGTTTTTT. Translation gives CSAPEGSGEKLFF.

V is TRBV5-4 and J is TRBJ1-4; D unresolved. The V end was cut by 3 bases, the J end by 0 bases, with 15 bases between. The CDR3 sequence is 17 residues long. The germline CDR1 and CDR2 sequences are SGHNT and YYREEE (reference sequence). The CDR3 spells CASSSRGPNATNEKLFF. CDR3 sequence (DNA): TGTGCCAGCAGCTCGCGAGGACCGAATGCAACTAATGAAAAACTGTTTTTT.